The source of this T cell receptor beta chain is a study of CD8+CD57+ T cells in acquired aplastic anemia. Genomic DNA, the template, was used for profiling of the TCR beta VDJ and CDR3. TCRdb independently ran MiXCR on the reads; one entry per CDR3 protein. The sample has 260,000 or so distinct CDR3 sequences, approximately 86% seen once. Trimming took 8 bases from V and 8 from J, leaving 3 bases between them. The CDR3 has 8 residues. CDR1 is MNHEY, CDR2 SVGAGI, per germline. Patients chosen for sequencing had CD8+CD57+ cells that had expanded, as shown by flow cytometry. The specimen sequenced was sorted CD4+, CD8+, or CD8+CD57+ T cells (not recorded which) from PBMCs. The TCR sequence derives from a human donor with aplastic anemia. V and J are TRBV6-5 and TRBJ1-2; no reliable D call. The CDR3 region is CASWGYTF. DNA of the CDR3: TGTGCCAGCTGGGGCTACACCTTC.